Sequencing of this TCR beta chain was carried out in a study of T-cell reconstitution after alpha-beta-depleted transplantation in children. Findings and limits, study-wide: Where some patients showed high TCRbeta diversity at day 60, it came from recipient T cells and thymic progenitors that had survived. When one year had passed after transplant, most T-cell counts and diversity came from newly produced T cells. Reportedly, alpha-beta T cells present about two months post-transplant originated from several hundred expanded clones of graft origin.

A library of TCRbeta sequences, prepared with unique molecular identifiers, was generated. TCRdb re-called the PCR reads through MiXCR, storing one row per CDR3 protein. The table shows about 160,000 distinct CDR3 sequences, with approximately 12% occurring only once. Deletions cut 6 bases from V and 9 bases from J, with 18 bases between. CDR3 length equals 14 residues. CDR1 MNHNS and CDR2 SASEGT come from the germline V gene. This clonotype was detected many times. Its matching antigen is unknown. V is TRBV6-1 and J is TRBJ2-1, with D unresolved. Sample: PBMCs, taken before TCRalphabeta/CD19-depleted stem cell transplant. The TCR sequence derives from a boy between 2 and 15 years old with acute myeloid leukemia, due to receive a stem cell transplant. The CDR3 DNA reads as TGTGCCAGCAGCCTCCTGGGCCTAGGTGGTGAGCAGTTCTTC. This gives the protein CASSLLGLGGEQFF.